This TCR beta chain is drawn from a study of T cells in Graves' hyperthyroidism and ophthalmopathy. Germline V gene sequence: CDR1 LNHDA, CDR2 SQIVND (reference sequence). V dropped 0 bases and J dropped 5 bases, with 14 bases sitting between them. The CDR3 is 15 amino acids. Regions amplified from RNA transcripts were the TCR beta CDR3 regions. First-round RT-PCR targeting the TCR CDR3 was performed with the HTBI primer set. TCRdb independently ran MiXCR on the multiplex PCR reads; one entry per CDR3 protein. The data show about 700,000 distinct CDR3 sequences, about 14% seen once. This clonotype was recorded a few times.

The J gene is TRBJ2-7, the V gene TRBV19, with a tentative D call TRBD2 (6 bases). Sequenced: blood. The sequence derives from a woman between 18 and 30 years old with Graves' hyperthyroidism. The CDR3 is CASSIDHGGTNEQYF. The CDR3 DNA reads TGTGCCAGTAGTATAGATCACGGCGGGACGAACGAGCAGTACTTC.